The clone carrying this TCR beta chain was picked up many times. The data stem from a study of T cell repertoires in cytomegalovirus infection. At the level of the study: It can be stated that public TCR beta signatures indicated CMV infection as well as a matching HLA type.

From the reads, TCRdb called clonotypes with MiXCR, one entry per CDR3 protein. The sample yields approximately 500,000 distinct CDR3 sequences, about 11% seen once. From germline, CDR1 is SEHNR and CDR2 FQNEAQ (reference sequence). V dropped 6 bases and J dropped 2 bases, with 14 bases sitting between them. The CDR3 runs 14 residues. Material: PBMCs. The gene calls are TRBV7-9 and TRBJ2-7, with D maybe TRBD1 (6 bases). This receptor was taken from a human donor in good health (CMV status not recorded). Some clones in this sample may be carry-over from other donors' samples. CDR3 region: CASSPRTDTYEQYF. The CDR3 coding sequence is TGTGCCAGCAGTCCGCGGACAGACACCTACGAGCAGTACTTC.